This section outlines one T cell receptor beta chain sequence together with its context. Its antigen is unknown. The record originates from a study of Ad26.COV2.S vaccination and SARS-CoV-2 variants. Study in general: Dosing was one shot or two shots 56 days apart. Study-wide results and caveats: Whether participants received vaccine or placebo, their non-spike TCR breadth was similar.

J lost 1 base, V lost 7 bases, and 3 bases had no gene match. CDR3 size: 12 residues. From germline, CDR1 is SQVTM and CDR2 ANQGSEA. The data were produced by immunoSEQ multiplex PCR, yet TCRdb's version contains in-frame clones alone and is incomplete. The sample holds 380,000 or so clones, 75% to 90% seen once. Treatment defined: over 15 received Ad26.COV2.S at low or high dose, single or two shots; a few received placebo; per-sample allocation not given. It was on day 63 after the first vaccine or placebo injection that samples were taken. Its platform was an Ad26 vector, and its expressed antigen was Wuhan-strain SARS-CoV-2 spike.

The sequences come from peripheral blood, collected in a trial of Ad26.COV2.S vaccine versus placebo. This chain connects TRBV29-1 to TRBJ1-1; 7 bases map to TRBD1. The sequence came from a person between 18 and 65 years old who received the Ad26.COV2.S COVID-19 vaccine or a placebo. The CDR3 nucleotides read TGCAGCGCTAGACAGGGGAACACTGAAGCTTTCTTT. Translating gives CSARQGNTEAFF.